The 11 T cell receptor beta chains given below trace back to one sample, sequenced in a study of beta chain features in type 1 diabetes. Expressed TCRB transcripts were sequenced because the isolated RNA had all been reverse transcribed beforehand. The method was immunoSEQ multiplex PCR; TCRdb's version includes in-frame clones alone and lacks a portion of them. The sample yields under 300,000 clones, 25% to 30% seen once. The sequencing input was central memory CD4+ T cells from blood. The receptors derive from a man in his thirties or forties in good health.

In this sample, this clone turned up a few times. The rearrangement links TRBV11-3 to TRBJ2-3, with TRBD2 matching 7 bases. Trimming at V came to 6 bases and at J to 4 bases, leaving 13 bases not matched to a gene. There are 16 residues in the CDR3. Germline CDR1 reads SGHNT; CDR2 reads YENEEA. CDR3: CASSSGLGWGADTQYF. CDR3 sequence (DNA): TGTGCCAGCAGTTCCGGACTAGGATGGGGCGCAGATACGCAGTATTTT.

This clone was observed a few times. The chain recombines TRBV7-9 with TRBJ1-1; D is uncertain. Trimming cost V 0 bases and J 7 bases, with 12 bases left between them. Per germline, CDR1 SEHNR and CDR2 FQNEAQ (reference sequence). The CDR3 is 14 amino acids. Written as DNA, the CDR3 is TGTGCCAGCAGCTTAGCAACGGGGAATCTTGAAGCTTTCTTT. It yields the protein CASSLATGNLEAFF.

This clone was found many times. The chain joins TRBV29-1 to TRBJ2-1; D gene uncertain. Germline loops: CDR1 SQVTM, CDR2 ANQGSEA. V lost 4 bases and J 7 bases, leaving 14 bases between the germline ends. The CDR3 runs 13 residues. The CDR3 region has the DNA TGCAGCGTTGGTGACATCATGGGGAATGAGCAGTTCTTC. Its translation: CSVGDIMGNEQFF.

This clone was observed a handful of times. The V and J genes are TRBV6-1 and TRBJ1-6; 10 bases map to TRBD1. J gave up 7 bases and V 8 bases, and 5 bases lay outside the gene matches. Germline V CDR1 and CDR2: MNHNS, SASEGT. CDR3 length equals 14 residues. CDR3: CASRDRGGNSPLHF. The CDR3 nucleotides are TGTGCCAGCCGGGACAGGGGAGGGAATTCACCCCTCCACTTT.

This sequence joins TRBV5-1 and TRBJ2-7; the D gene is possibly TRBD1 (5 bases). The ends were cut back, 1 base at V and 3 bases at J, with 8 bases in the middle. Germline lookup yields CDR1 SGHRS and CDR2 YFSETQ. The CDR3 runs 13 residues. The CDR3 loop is CASSLRQGYEQYF. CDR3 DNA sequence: TGCGCCAGCAGCTTGCGCCAGGGCTACGAGCAGTACTTC.

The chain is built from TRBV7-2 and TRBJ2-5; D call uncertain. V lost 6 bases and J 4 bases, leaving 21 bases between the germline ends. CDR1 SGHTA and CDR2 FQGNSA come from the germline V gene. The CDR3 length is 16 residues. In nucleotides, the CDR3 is TGTGCCAGCAGTAACAAGCAGTCGGTTTTTGGAGAGACCCAGTACTTC. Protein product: CASSNKQSVFGETQYF.

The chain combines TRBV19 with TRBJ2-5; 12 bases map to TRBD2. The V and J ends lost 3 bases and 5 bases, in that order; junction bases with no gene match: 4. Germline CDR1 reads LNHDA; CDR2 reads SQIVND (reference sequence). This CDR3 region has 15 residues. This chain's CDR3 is CASSMTSGRHETQYF. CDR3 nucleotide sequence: TGTGCCAGTAGTATGACTAGCGGGAGACACGAGACCCAGTACTTC.

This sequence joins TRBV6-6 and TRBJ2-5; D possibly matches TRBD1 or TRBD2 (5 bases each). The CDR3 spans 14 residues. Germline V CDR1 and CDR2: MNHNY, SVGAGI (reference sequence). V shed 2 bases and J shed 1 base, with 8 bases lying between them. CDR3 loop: CASSYLGGQETQYF. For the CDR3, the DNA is TGTGCCAGCAGTTACCTTGGGGGCCAAGAGACCCAGTACTTC.

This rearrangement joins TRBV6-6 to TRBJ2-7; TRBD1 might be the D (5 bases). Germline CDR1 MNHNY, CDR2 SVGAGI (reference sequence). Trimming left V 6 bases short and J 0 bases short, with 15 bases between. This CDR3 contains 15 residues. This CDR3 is CASRTDTASSYEQYF. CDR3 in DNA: TGTGCCAGCAGGACGGACACGGCAAGCTCCTACGAGCAGTACTTC.

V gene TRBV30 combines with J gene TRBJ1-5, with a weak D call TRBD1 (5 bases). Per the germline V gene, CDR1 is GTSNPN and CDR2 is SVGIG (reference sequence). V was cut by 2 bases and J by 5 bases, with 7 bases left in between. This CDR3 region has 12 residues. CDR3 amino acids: CAWSWGDQPQHF. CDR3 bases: TGTGCCTGGAGTTGGGGGGATCAGCCCCAGCATTTT.

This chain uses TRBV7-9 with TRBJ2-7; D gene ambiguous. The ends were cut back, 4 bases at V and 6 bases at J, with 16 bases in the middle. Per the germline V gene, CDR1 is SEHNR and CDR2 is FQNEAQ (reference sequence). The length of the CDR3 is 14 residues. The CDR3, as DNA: TGTGCCAGCAGCTCTCGGACGACGTTGGTCGAGCAGTACTTC. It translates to CASSSRTTLVEQYF.